The rows below give T cell receptor beta chains drawn from one sample of a study of cytomegalovirus exposure and HLA in healthy donors. TCRdb's table, derived via immunoSEQ multiplex PCR, lists solely in-frame clones and lacks some. This sample has more than 140,000 clones, with around 66% found just once. The sequenced sample consisted of PBMCs. These receptors came from a woman in her 30s in good health and CMV-seropositive. Each CDR3 is given with its conserved first and last residue. A D gene is named only where the DNA matches it firmly. Size is omitted from some rows. Given values are once, few, many or a class for expanded clones.

CDR3: CASSFGRYEQYF
DNA: TGTGCCAGCAGCTTCGGTCGCTACGAGCAGTACTTC
D: -
J: TRBJ2-7
size: few
V: TRBV11-2

CDR3: CASKEAGVYGYTF
DNA: TGTGCCTCAAAAGAGGCAGGGGTCTATGGCTACACCTTC
D: -
J: TRBJ1-2
size: few
V: TRBV19

CDR3: CSVDGSAGPRDTQYF
DNA: TGCAGCGTTGACGGGTCTGCGGGACCTAGAGATACGCAGTATTTT
D: -
J: TRBJ2-3
size: -
V: TRBV29-1

CDR3: CASRDRFNQPQHF
DNA: TGTGCCAGTCGGGACAGGTTCAATCAGCCCCAGCATTTT
D: TRBD1
J: TRBJ1-5
size: -
V: TRBV2

CDR3: CASSEGQPATNEKLFF
DNA: TGTGCCAGCAGCGAGGGACAGCCAGCAACTAATGAAAAACTGTTTTTT
D: TRBD1
J: TRBJ1-4
size: -
V: TRBV9

CDR3: CASSKDTGNTIYF
DNA: TGTGCCAGCAGCAAAGACACGGGAAACACCATATATTTT
D: -
J: TRBJ1-3
size: -
V: TRBV11-3

CDR3: CASGSGRGYEQYF
DNA: TGTGCCAGCGGAAGCGGGAGGGGGTACGAGCAGTACTTC
D: TRBD2
J: TRBJ2-7
size: -
V: TRBV7-6

CDR3: CASSATGGLQETQYF
DNA: TGTGCCAGCAGCGCGACAGGGGGACTCCAAGAGACCCAGTACTTC
D: TRBD1
J: TRBJ2-5
size: -
V: TRBV6-5

CDR3: CASSRDRVPFEQYF
DNA: TGCGCCAGCAGCCGGGACAGGGTCCCCTTCGAGCAGTACTTC
D: TRBD1
J: TRBJ2-7
size: few
V: TRBV5-1

CDR3: CASSQENYPYNEQFF
DNA: TGTGCCAGCAGCCAAGAGAACTATCCCTACAATGAGCAGTTCTTC
D: -
J: TRBJ2-1
size: -
V: TRBV14

CDR3: CASSRPTSEQFF
DNA: TGTGCCAGCAGCCGCCCCACAAGTGAGCAGTTCTTC
D: -
J: TRBJ2-1
size: -
V: TRBV27

CDR3: CASSYDRVNTEAFF
DNA: TGTGCCAGTAGCTACGACAGGGTGAACACTGAAGCTTTCTTT
D: TRBD1
J: TRBJ1-1
size: few
V: TRBV19

CDR3: CASSPRQAYPVDTQYF
DNA: TGCGCCAGCAGCCCCCGTCAGGCCTACCCGGTAGATACGCAGTATTTT
D: -
J: TRBJ2-3
size: few
V: TRBV4-1

CDR3: CAIRSEGGRAFNEQFF
DNA: TGTGCCATCAGGTCAGAGGGCGGGAGGGCCTTCAATGAGCAGTTCTTC
D: TRBD2
J: TRBJ2-1
size: few
V: TRBV10-3

CDR3: CASSYPLGGRPFNNEQFF
DNA: TGTGCCAGCAGCTACCCCTTGGGCGGGAGGCCCTTCAACAATGAGCAGTTCTTC
D: TRBD2
J: TRBJ2-1
size: -
V: TRBV11-2

CDR3: CASSTEGADTQYF
DNA: TGCGCCAGCAGTACCGAGGGGGCAGATACGCAGTATTTT
D: -
J: TRBJ2-3
size: -
V: TRBV5-1

CDR3: CASSLSSGSSAAYEQYF
DNA: TGTGCCAGCAGCTTATCTAGCGGGAGTTCAGCTGCGTACGAGCAGTACTTC
D: TRBD2
J: TRBJ2-7
size: -
V: TRBV7-9

CDR3: CAWDRGWQETQYF
DNA: TGTGCCTGGGACAGGGGGTGGCAAGAGACCCAGTACTTC
D: TRBD1
J: TRBJ2-5
size: -
V: TRBV30

CDR3: CASRKVGGHGNEQFF
DNA: TGTGCCAGCAGGAAGGTGGGCGGGCACGGAAATGAGCAGTTCTTC
D: -
J: TRBJ2-1
size: -
V: TRBV6-1

CDR3: CASKETDGGLLEQYF
DNA: TGTGCCAGCAAGGAGACGGACGGGGGTCTTCTCGAGCAGTACTTC
D: -
J: TRBJ2-7
size: -
V: TRBV28

CDR3: CASSLSGQVDSTRLFF
DNA: TGCGCCAGCAGTTTATCGGGACAGGTGGACTCCACTAGGCTGTTTTTT
D: TRBD1
J: TRBJ2-2
size: once
V: TRBV5-1

CDR3: CASSYTGSNEQFF
DNA: TGTGCCAGCAGTTACACGGGTTCAAATGAGCAGTTCTTC
D: -
J: TRBJ2-1
size: -
V: TRBV6-5

CDR3: CASRFGAEQYF
DNA: TGTGCCAGCAGATTCGGAGCCGAGCAGTACTTC
D: -
J: TRBJ2-7
size: few
V: TRBV6-6

CDR3: CASSHAAGGRNEKLFF
DNA: TGCGCCAGCAGCCATGCGGCAGGGGGCCGTAATGAAAAACTGTTTTTT
D: TRBD1
J: TRBJ1-4
size: -
V: TRBV4-1

CDR3: CASAAGVSNYGYTF
DNA: TGTGCCAGTGCCGCAGGGGTTAGTAACTATGGCTACACCTTC
D: -
J: TRBJ1-2
size: -
V: TRBV9

CDR3: CASSDWTGGFLRRGETQYF
DNA: TGTGCCAGCAGTGATTGGACAGGGGGCTTCTTACGGCGCGGGGAGACCCAGTACTTC
D: TRBD1
J: TRBJ2-5
size: -
V: TRBV2

CDR3: CASSPPSDSAQYF
DNA: TGTGCCAGCTCACCTCCATCCGATTCGGCGCAGTATTTT
D: -
J: TRBJ2-3
size: -
V: TRBV18

CDR3: CASSILAGGGDEQFF
DNA: TGTGCCAGTAGTATACTAGCGGGAGGAGGTGATGAGCAGTTCTTC
D: TRBD2
J: TRBJ2-1
size: -
V: TRBV19

CDR3: CASSPGIPQPQHF
DNA: TGTGCCAGCAGCCCGGGTATTCCTCAGCCCCAGCATTTT
D: -
J: TRBJ1-5
size: -
V: TRBV7-8

CDR3: CASSETGYTEAFF
DNA: TGTGCCAGCAGCGAGACAGGGTATACTGAAGCTTTCTTT
D: TRBD1
J: TRBJ1-1
size: -
V: TRBV7-6